The rows below give T cell receptor beta chains drawn from one sample of a study of T cells in tuberculosis. The table came from immunoSEQ multiplex PCR; TCRdb's copy has only in-frame clones and leaves some out. The sample includes about 35,000 clones, roughly nine tenths seen only once; the top ten take around 7%. Sample: PBMCs, taken at tuberculosis diagnosis. The receptors come from an adult with tuberculosis. Some clones in this sample may be carry-over from other donors' samples. CDR3s include the opening cysteine and the closing phenylalanine or tryptophan. Fields, in order: V gene, J gene, D gene, clone size, CDR3 DNA, CDR3 protein. A D gene is named only where the DNA matches it firmly. For some rows the clone size is stated as once, few or many, or as a class when expanded; others skip it.

v_call: TRBV7-9; j_call: TRBJ2-2; d_call: -; clone_size: -; cdr3_nt: TGTGCCAGCAGCCCACAGGGTTGGGACACCGGGGAGCTGTTTTTT; cdr3_aa: CASSPQGWDTGELFF
v_call: TRBV2; j_call: TRBJ2-5; d_call: TRBD1; clone_size: -; cdr3_nt: TGTGCCACCACCCGGGACAGGGAGAGGAAGACCCAGTACTTC; cdr3_aa: CATTRDRERKTQYF
v_call: TRBV6-5; j_call: TRBJ2-2; d_call: TRBD1; clone_size: -; cdr3_nt: TGTGCCAGCAGTACCCCGGCAGGGGGCACCGGGGAGCTGTTTTTT; cdr3_aa: CASSTPAGGTGELFF
v_call: TRBV10-3; j_call: TRBJ2-2; d_call: -; clone_size: -; cdr3_nt: TGTGCCACGCACTCACAGGGAGGGTTTAACACCGGGGAGCTGTTTTTT; cdr3_aa: CATHSQGGFNTGELFF
v_call: TRBV10-2; j_call: TRBJ2-3; d_call: -; clone_size: -; cdr3_nt: TGCGCCAGCAGTGATAGGGCAGGGGGCACAGATACGCAGTATTTT; cdr3_aa: CASSDRAGGTDTQYF
v_call: TRBV11-1; j_call: TRBJ2-4; d_call: -; clone_size: -; cdr3_nt: TGTGCCAGCAACGATGGCACGGGGAATGGAAACATTCAGTACTTC; cdr3_aa: CASNDGTGNGNIQYF
v_call: TRBV6-5; j_call: TRBJ1-6; d_call: -; clone_size: -; cdr3_nt: TGTGCCAGCAGTCTCGACAGGCTCTATAATTCACCCCTCCACTTT; cdr3_aa: CASSLDRLYNSPLHF
v_call: TRBV29-1; j_call: TRBJ1-1; d_call: -; clone_size: -; cdr3_nt: TGCAGCGTTGAAGGTGACGGGAGACCTTTCTTT; cdr3_aa: CSVEGDGRPFF
v_call: TRBV5-4; j_call: TRBJ1-3; d_call: -; clone_size: -; cdr3_nt: TGTGCCAGCAGCCATAGGTGGAGTGGAAACACCATATATTTT; cdr3_aa: CASSHRWSGNTIYF
v_call: TRBV10-1; j_call: TRBJ1-2; d_call: TRBD1; clone_size: once; cdr3_nt: TGCGCCAGCAGTGAGTACCGGGACAGGGACAACTATGGCTACACCTTC; cdr3_aa: CASSEYRDRDNYGYTF
v_call: TRBV7-8; j_call: TRBJ2-7; d_call: -; clone_size: -; cdr3_nt: TGTGCCAGCAGCTTAGAATCGAGGGGGGGCCTCTACGAGCAGTACTTC; cdr3_aa: CASSLESRGGLYEQYF
v_call: TRBV2; j_call: TRBJ1-2; d_call: TRBD1; clone_size: -; cdr3_nt: TGTGCCAGCGAGGCCCCGGGACAGGGGGCCGGTGGCTACACCTTC; cdr3_aa: CASEAPGQGAGGYTF
v_call: TRBV19; j_call: TRBJ2-1; d_call: TRBD2; clone_size: -; cdr3_nt: TGTGCCAGTAGTGTTACCGGGACTAGCGGGGGAAATGAGCAGTTCTTC; cdr3_aa: CASSVTGTSGGNEQFF
v_call: TRBV29-1; j_call: TRBJ2-7; d_call: -; clone_size: -; cdr3_nt: TGCAGCGAGATGGACAGAGCCTACGAGCAGTACTTC; cdr3_aa: CSEMDRAYEQYF
v_call: TRBV6-6; j_call: TRBJ1-5; d_call: -; clone_size: -; cdr3_nt: TGTGCCAGCAGTACCCCTGGGCGCGTCCAGCCCCAGCATTTT; cdr3_aa: CASSTPGRVQPQHF
v_call: TRBV7-6; j_call: TRBJ1-1; d_call: -; clone_size: -; cdr3_nt: TGTGCCAGCAGCGGTCAGGTTCGCACTGAAGCTTTCTTT; cdr3_aa: CASSGQVRTEAFF
v_call: TRBV27; j_call: TRBJ2-7; d_call: TRBD1; clone_size: -; cdr3_nt: TGTGCCAGCGGACAGGGAGTTTACGAGCAGTACTTC; cdr3_aa: CASGQGVYEQYF
v_call: TRBV9; j_call: TRBJ2-2; d_call: -; clone_size: -; cdr3_nt: TGTGCCAGCAGCGTAGTCTTTGCCGGGGAGCTGTTTTTT; cdr3_aa: CASSVVFAGELFF
v_call: TRBV5-4; j_call: TRBJ1-6; d_call: -; clone_size: -; cdr3_nt: TGTGCCAGCAGCTTACAAGGGGGTTCCTATAATTCACCCCTCCACTTT; cdr3_aa: CASSLQGGSYNSPLHF
v_call: TRBV5-1; j_call: TRBJ2-5; d_call: -; clone_size: -; cdr3_nt: TGCGCCAGCAGCTTAGGGACATCTGGAGAGACCCAGTACTTC; cdr3_aa: CASSLGTSGETQYF
v_call: TRBV2; j_call: TRBJ2-7; d_call: TRBD1; clone_size: -; cdr3_nt: TGTGCCAGCAGAGGGACTACAGGGGGCGCCTACGAGCAGTACTTC; cdr3_aa: CASRGTTGGAYEQYF
v_call: TRBV7-2; j_call: TRBJ1-2; d_call: -; clone_size: -; cdr3_nt: TGTGCCAGCAGCTTAGCTTCTGGGGGGGGTAACTATGGCTACACCTTC; cdr3_aa: CASSLASGGGNYGYTF
v_call: TRBV7-2; j_call: TRBJ2-7; d_call: -; clone_size: -; cdr3_nt: TGTGCCAGCAGCTTAGCTCTGGGCAGGGTGAGGGAGCAGTACTTC; cdr3_aa: CASSLALGRVREQYF
v_call: TRBV5-1; j_call: TRBJ2-6; d_call: TRBD2; clone_size: once; cdr3_nt: TGCGCCACACCACCCGGGACTAGCGGGGGGGATACTGGGGCCAACGTCCTGACTTTC; cdr3_aa: CATPPGTSGGDTGANVLTF
v_call: TRBV7-9; j_call: TRBJ1-1; d_call: -; clone_size: -; cdr3_nt: TGTGCCAGCAGCTTCGGACAGCCTATTGGAGAAGCTTTCTTT; cdr3_aa: CASSFGQPIGEAFF
v_call: TRBV30; j_call: TRBJ2-1; d_call: -; clone_size: once; cdr3_nt: TGTGCCTGGAGTGTAACGGGGTTCGGCTACAATGAGCAGTTCTTC; cdr3_aa: CAWSVTGFGYNEQFF
v_call: TRBV19; j_call: TRBJ1-5; d_call: -; clone_size: -; cdr3_nt: TGTGCCAGTAGGGACATAACCCAGCCCCAGCATTTT; cdr3_aa: CASRDITQPQHF
v_call: TRBV6-4; j_call: TRBJ2-7; d_call: -; clone_size: -; cdr3_nt: TGTGCCAGCAGTGTCAACACAGGGTACGAGCAGTACTTC; cdr3_aa: CASSVNTGYEQYF
v_call: TRBV10-3; j_call: TRBJ2-2; d_call: -; clone_size: few; cdr3_nt: TGTGCCACATCAACGAACACCGGGGAGCTGTTTTTT; cdr3_aa: CATSTNTGELFF
v_call: TRBV18; j_call: TRBJ2-3; d_call: TRBD2; clone_size: -; cdr3_nt: TGTGCCAGCTCACCGGGACTAGCGGGGGGGATGAACCCGGTAGATACGCAGTATTTT; cdr3_aa: CASSPGLAGGMNPVDTQYF
v_call: TRBV5-1; j_call: TRBJ2-7; d_call: -; clone_size: -; cdr3_nt: TGCGCCAGCAGCTGGATGACACCCTCCTACGAGCAGTACTTC; cdr3_aa: CASSWMTPSYEQYF